The T cell receptor beta chain under discussion was sequenced for a study of T cells in localized non-small cell lung cancer. Clones were read by immunoSEQ multiplex PCR, and TCRdb kept only the in-frame ones, dropping some. The data contain some 30,000 clones, around 90% of them singletons. Per germline, CDR1 SQVTM and CDR2 ANQGSEA. V was clipped by 1 base and J by 2 bases; unmatched bases: 5. This CDR3 has 17 residues. Source: peripheral blood, taken before any cancer treatment. The chain has TRBV29-1 and TRBJ2-2, with 12 bases identical to TRBD2. The receptor was isolated from a female donor at least 60 years old with stage I lung adenocarcinoma. In DNA form, the CDR3 reads TGCAGCGTTGAAGTCCCTAGCGGGAGGGTTAACACCGGGGAGCTGTTTTTT. It specifies CSVEVPSGRVNTGELFF.